Included here is one T cell receptor (beta chain) sequence, with context. In this sample, this clonotype turned up many times. No cognate antigen has been identified for it. No base-level quality is on record; no much larger clone is a single base apart. The data were obtained in a study of T cells in Graves' hyperthyroidism and ophthalmopathy (dated by TCRdb to 2018 to 2020). Study-wide context: Peripheral blood was collected at initial diagnosis, before any treatment. To identify distinguishing TCR V-J signatures, a discovery cohort of 100 or so patients was used, comprising some 43 with Graves' ophthalmopathy and approximately 58 with stable Graves' hyperthyroidism. Prospective prediction of ophthalmopathy was tested in an independent validation cohort consisting of under 20 hyperthyroidism patients and approximately 16 patients who later progressed to ophthalmopathy. The roughly 94 discovery patients were randomly divided into training and test sets at a 7:3 ratio. In about 6 Graves' hyperthyroidism patients, the study also compared T-cell repertoires from thyroid tissue with T-cell repertoires from blood. Following sampling, methimazole starting at 30 mg daily was given to hyperthyroidism patients, and high-dose intravenous methylprednisolone was given to ophthalmopathy patients. The paper describes TCR Vbeta CDR3 sequencing of about 140 peripheral blood samples, made up of about 41 ophthalmopathy patients, 70 to 75 hyperthyroidism patients and 17 progressor patients. The investigation overall reported the following: Most expanded thyroid clonotypes (frequency above 0.001) were also found in blood, which suggests that blood repertoires may mirror thyroid immune responses. No statistical method was used to set the sample size in advance, and investigators knew the group allocation. A 13 V-J signature model separated ophthalmopathy from stable hyperthyroidism, with 87.88% sensitivity and roughly 82% specificity in cross-validation and 80%/75% in testing. During validation, the model predicted progression to ophthalmopathy a median of about 5.9 months ahead of onset, with around 71% sensitivity and 72% to 80% specificity.

The germline V gene (reference sequence) specifies DFQATT as CDR1 and SNEGSKA as CDR2. V trim: 0 bases; J trim: 0 bases; unmatched bases: 16. The CDR3 holds 19 amino acids from the cysteine to the phenylalanine. The only DNA kept is the CDR3, 57 bases in frame from the first base. Amplification of TCR beta CDR3 regions was carried out from RNA transcripts. For the first round of RT-PCR on the TCR CDR3, the HTBI primer set was used together with the Qiagen OneStep RT-PCR kit. Libraries were constructed in a second round of multiplex PCR, after which size selection and purification were performed. Paired-end sequencing of the libraries was performed with 100 bp reads on an Illumina HiSeq2000. As for the original processing: SOAPnuke was used to process the raw data, removing reads that contained adapters or uncalled bases, had a mean Phred below 15, or lacked an exact match to the constant primer or identifier. COPE v1.2.5 was used to merge the high-quality paired reads, and each unique nucleotide sequence was defined as a clonotype. MiTCR v1.1 was used to align the clonotypes against IMGT TRBV, TRBD and TRBJ reference segments. Analysis was restricted to V-J combinations with a frequency above 0.0001, which covered roughly 99% of repertoires. The TCS score was defined as F50 (clonal expansion) divided by E x V (chaos), with BLOSUM62-based TCRdist calculated between CDR3 peptides within each V-J. Welch's t-statistics and random forest reduced approximately 520 V-J features to about 12, which were used in a naive Bayes classifier (R e1071). In-frame beta chains were kept once TCRdb had trimmed the public reads at Q25 with fastp and called clones with MiXCR. Every CDR3 protein is listed once, alongside the most common genes and DNA of its rows. In this record, the V and J calls reflect TCRdb's handling and not the investigators' own analysis. Across this sample there are approximately 640,000 distinct CDR3 sequences, with roughly 17% seen only once. Together, the top ten hold 15% to 18% of the sample.

Graves' hyperthyroidism was defined as stable when no progression to ophthalmopathy occurred over 18 months of follow-up. The hyperthyroidism patients were between 18 and 65 years old and newly diagnosed, with a disease duration of less than 2 months. Any patient with an uncontrolled infection, another autoimmune disease, pregnancy or lactation was excluded. Diagnoses were based on clinical symptoms, serum thyroxine and TRAb, thyroid ultrasound and orbital computed tomography. PBMCs were separated from 8 to 10 ml of fresh peripheral blood using Ficoll-Paque density gradient centrifugation. Total RNA was extracted with Trizol reagent, and quality was checked on an Agilent 2100 Bioanalyzer.

The sequence derives from a man aged 50 or older with Graves' hyperthyroidism. Sequencing was done on a sample of blood. The chain is made from TRBV20-1 and TRBJ2-7; 8 bases in the middle match TRBD2. The CDR3 loop reads CSARDQGLAGYSSSYEQYF. The nucleotides read TGCAGTGCTAGAGATCAAGGCCTAGCGGGTTACTCAAGCTCCTACGAGCAGTACTTC.